The clone carrying this TCR beta chain was seen a few times. What it binds is unknown. Sample-barcoded 5' priming and a J-beta primer mix drove a second PCR of roughly 6 to 12 cycles. TCRdb recomputed calls from the 5' RACE reads with MiXCR, one row per CDR3 protein. The profile shows about 1.5 million distinct CDR3 sequences, about 45% of them singletons. The data were taken from a study of blood T cells in healthy people across ages. Study results and limitations: Because sorting was not performed, PBMCs prevented conclusive naive versus antigen-experienced comparison. Estimates based on one million T cells were treated as lower bounds.

Sequenced sample: blood. This TCR derives from a woman between 18 and 30 years old in good health.

CDR3 in amino acids: CASSMAETQYF. CDR3 bases: TGTGCCAGCAGCATGGCAGAGACCCAGTACTTC. The chain joins TRBV5-6 to TRBJ2-5; the D is unclear. V shed 4 bases and J shed 4 bases, with 5 bases lying between them. The CDR3 is 11 amino acids. Germline V gives CDR1 SGHDT, CDR2 YYEEEE.